The next 18 T cell receptor beta chains were all read from a single sample in a study of T cells expressing NK-cell markers. One entry per CDR3 protein, without DNA, is what TCRdb gives after re-calling the 5' RACE reads. The specimen's table records approximately 150,000 distinct CDR3 sequences. The sequenced sample was blood T cells: a sorted CD56 or NKG2C T cell subset, CD4+ or CD8+ T cells, or bulk PBMC T cells (not recorded which). The source of these receptors is a man between 18 and 35 years old in good health.

V is TRBV23-1 and J is TRBJ1-1; the TRBD1 assignment by TCRdb is unverifiable without DNA. TRBV23-1 is an ORF for which the function is uncertain. CDR3 length equals 19 residues. The CDR3: CASSQSRKEMGQKNTEAFF.

The V and J genes are TRBV12-3 or TRBV12-4 and TRBJ2-1; TCRdb lists TRBD2, though no DNA is available to test this call. The CDR3 loop spans 15 amino acids. CDR3 sequence reads: CASSPFLAAYNEQFF.

The V call is TRBV6-5, the J call TRBJ2-3; the TCRdb D gene call, TRBD2, has no DNA to confirm it. This CDR3 spans 15 amino acids. CDR1 is MNHEY, CDR2 SVGAGI, per germline. The CDR3 region is CASNHEAQNTDTQYF.

Here the CDR3 reads CASTPGTSGNEQFF. This chain joins TRBV5-1 and TRBJ2-1; TCRdb outputs TRBD2, but without DNA this stays unchecked. The CDR3 has 14 amino acids. Germline V gene sequence: CDR1 SGHRS, CDR2 YFSETQ.

This sequence joins TRBV10-2 and TRBJ2-1; TCRdb gives TRBD2 as the D gene, but with no DNA this cannot be confirmed. In germline, CDR1 is WSHSY, CDR2 SAAADI. The CDR3 has 15 residues. This chain's CDR3 is CASSDLVGGYNEQFF.

This chain joins TRBV27 and TRBJ2-1; TCRdb's D call of TRBD1 is untestable without DNA. The CDR3 spans 14 residues. Germline CDR1 MNHEY, CDR2 SMNVEV (reference sequence). The CDR3 sequence is CASSEYDSYNEQFF.

This rearrangement joins TRBV5-4 to TRBJ2-1; the D call of TRBD2 rests on TCRdb alone, since no DNA is present to check it. Germline CDR1 and CDR2: SGHNT and YYREEE (reference sequence). This CDR3 has 16 residues. The CDR3 is CASSELAGSSYNEQFF.

The chain is built from TRBV4-3 and TRBJ2-2; lacking DNA, the TRBD1 call made by TCRdb goes unchecked. The germline CDR1 and CDR2 sequences are LGHNA and YSLEER. There are 14 residues in the CDR3. Here the CDR3 reads CASREQGSGGELFF.

This rearrangement joins TRBV24-1 to TRBJ2-5; TCRdb's assignment of TRBD1 cannot be checked, as there is no DNA. CDR1 KGHDR and CDR2 SFDVKD come from the germline V gene. CDR3 size: 16 residues. The CDR3 reads CATSDFGQGVWETQYF.

The chain couples TRBV4-3 to TRBJ2-1; TCRdb gives TRBD2 as the D gene, but with no DNA this cannot be confirmed. This CDR3 contains 17 residues. Germline V gives CDR1 LGHNA, CDR2 YSLEER. CDR3: CASSQGRSDYSYNEQFF.

The chain is built from TRBV12-3 or TRBV12-4 and TRBJ2-1. The CDR3 sequence is 15 residues long. The CDR3 loop is CASSLGARTYNEQFF.

The V gene is TRBV29-1, the J gene TRBJ1-2; without DNA, the TCRdb call of TRBD1 cannot be checked. This CDR3 has 12 amino acids. CDR1 and CDR2 from the germline V gene are SQVTM and ANQGSEA. The CDR3: CSVGTGGGGYTF.

V gene TRBV29-1 combines with J gene TRBJ2-7. From germline, CDR1 is SQVTM and CDR2 ANQGSEA. This CDR3 is built from 13 residues. This CDR3 reads CSVEDRVGHEQYF.

The V gene is TRBV29-1, the J gene TRBJ2-2; there is no DNA to check the TCRdb D call of TRBD1. CDR1 SQVTM and CDR2 ANQGSEA come from the germline V gene. The CDR3 extends over 14 amino acids. CDR3 sequence reads: CSVGGTELYGELFF.

The chain employs TRBV27 and TRBJ1-1. Per the germline V gene, CDR1 is MNHEY and CDR2 is SMNVEV (reference sequence). The CDR3 runs to 13 residues. The CDR3 region is CASSLSPRTEAFF.

The chain has TRBV4-3 and TRBJ2-2. Germline CDR1 is LGHNA and CDR2 is YSLEER. This CDR3 region has 12 residues. Here the CDR3 reads CASSQDTGELFF.

The genes are TRBV6-1 and TRBJ2-1; TCRdb picks TRBD2, but there is no DNA to check that call. This CDR3 contains 13 residues. Germline values: CDR1 MNHNS, CDR2 SASEGT. The CDR3: CASRTSGIYEQFF.

The chain uses TRBV5-1 and TRBJ2-2; absent DNA, TCRdb's TRBD2 call cannot be checked. CDR1 and CDR2 from the germline V gene are SGHRS and YFSETQ. This CDR3 comprises 17 residues. CDR3 amino acids: CASSWFHSGRGTGELFF.